The next 19 T cell receptor beta chains were all read from a single sample in a study of T cell changes during pregnancy in multiple sclerosis. Assay used: immunoSEQ multiplex PCR; TCRdb lists only in-frame clones, some missing. The table shows tens of thousands of clones, with about 91% occurring only once. Sequences were derived from peripheral blood, sampled after pregnancy. The receptors were sampled from a female donor with multiple sclerosis, enrolled in a pregnancy study.

The chain is built from TRBV27 and TRBJ2-7; 11 positions agree with TRBD2. This CDR3 is 19 amino acids long. The junction had 20 bases not matched to a gene; V was cut back by 6 bases and J by 4 bases. Germline-derived CDR1 and CDR2 are MNHEY and SMNVEV (reference sequence). As DNA, the CDR3 is TGTGCCAGCAGCTTGAGGTCGTTCGACTTAGCGGGAGGGCCTTACGAGCAGTACTTC. It yields the protein CASSLRSFDLAGGPYEQYF.

The chain recombines TRBV27 with TRBJ2-2; D is ambiguous. Trimming pared 4 bases from V and 3 bases from J, leaving 3 bases between. The CDR3 runs to 12 residues. CDR1 MNHEY and CDR2 SMNVEV come from the germline V gene (reference sequence). In DNA form, the CDR3 reads TGTGCCAGCAGTTCTCACACCGGGGAGCTGTTTTTT. It specifies CASSSHTGELFF.

The gene calls are TRBV5-6 and TRBJ2-5; TRBD2 might be the D (6 bases). The germline V and J ends were trimmed by 1 base and 5 bases, with 9 bases remaining between them. Germline CDR1 and CDR2: SGHDT and YYEEEE. The CDR3 spans 13 residues. CDR3 nucleotides: TGTGCCAGCAGCTTGCTAGCGAGGGAGACCCAGTACTTC. Encoded protein: CASSLLARETQYF.

The V gene is TRBV5-4, the J gene TRBJ2-3, with TRBD2 matching over 9 bases. V shed 3 bases and J 4 bases; nucleotides not matched to a gene: 6. CDR1 is SGHNT, CDR2 YYREEE, per germline (reference sequence). The CDR3 extends over 15 amino acids. The CDR3 loop is CASSYPSGISDTQYF. The DNA for the CDR3 is TGTGCCAGCAGCTACCCTAGCGGGATATCAGATACGCAGTATTTT.

V gene TRBV27 combines with J gene TRBJ1-2, with TRBD1 identical over 7 bases. The germline gives CDR1 MNHEY, CDR2 SMNVEV (reference sequence). The length of the CDR3 is 14 residues. V lost 0 bases, J lost 7 bases, and 5 bases stayed unmatched. The CDR3 nucleotides are TGTGCCAGCAGTTTATCGCGAGGGGGCTCTGGCTACACCTTC. Translation gives CASSLSRGGSGYTF.

This sequence joins TRBV9 and TRBJ2-1; D not resolved. Per the germline V gene, CDR1 is SGDLS and CDR2 is YYNGEE. Trimming took 4 bases from V and 8 from J, leaving 13 bases between them. This CDR3 region has 13 residues. The CDR3 bases are TGTGCCAGCAGCCTAGGGTCAGGCGATGAGCAGTTCTTC. This codes for CASSLGSGDEQFF. The complete variable domain, with remaining parts taken from reference TRBV9 and TRBJ2-1, reads DSGVTQTPKHLITATGQRVTLRCSPRSGDLSVYWYQQSLDQGLQFLIQYYNGEERAKGNILERFSAQQFPDLHSELNLSSLELGDSALYFCASSLGSGDEQFFGPGTRLTVL.

The chain carries TRBV7-2 and TRBJ1-1; 7 positions agree with TRBD1. J was trimmed by 4 bases and V by 6 bases; bases with no gene match: 8. This CDR3 is 14 amino acids long. Germline CDR1 is SGHTA and CDR2 is FQGNSA. CDR3 nucleotides: TGTGCCAGCAGTCTTTACAGGGGTAGCACTGAAGCTTTCTTT. This translates into CASSLYRGSTEAFF.

The chain couples TRBV18 to TRBJ1-2; TRBD1 might be the D (5 bases). This CDR3 has 15 amino acids. Per the germline V gene, CDR1 is KGHSH and CDR2 is LQKENI. V lost 3 bases, J lost 3 bases, and 14 bases lay in between. The CDR3 region is CASSPLKTDYYGYTF. For the CDR3, the DNA is TGTGCCAGCTCACCCCTAAAGACAGACTACTATGGCTACACCTTC.

This clone showed up just a few times. The rearrangement uses TRBV18 and TRBJ1-1; a weak D match, TRBD1 (5 bases). The CDR3 has 14 amino acids. Germline assignment: CDR1 KGHSH and CDR2 LQKENI. V was clipped by 6 bases and J by 0 bases, with 11 bases between them. This CDR3 reads CASSKTAMNTEAFF. CDR3 nucleotides: TGTGCCAGCTCTAAGACAGCTATGAACACTGAAGCTTTCTTT.

The gene calls are TRBV6-5 and TRBJ2-7; D uncertain. Trimming left V 0 bases short and J 0 bases short, with 6 bases between. Germline V gene data show CDR1 as MNHEY and CDR2 as SVGAGI. This CDR3 contains 14 residues. In nucleotides, the CDR3 is TGTGCCAGCAGTTACTCCCTGTCCTCCTACGAGCAGTACTTC. Translation gives CASSYSLSSYEQYF.

The chain is built from TRBV7-2 and TRBJ2-7, with 10 bases aligning to TRBD1. With 5 bases clipped from V and 3 bases from J, the junction kept 4 bases outside the gene matches. CDR3 size: 14 residues. From germline, CDR1 is SGHTA and CDR2 FQGNSA. CDR3 DNA sequence: TGTGCCAGCAGCCCCGACAGGGGGCTCTACGAGCAGTACTTC. Residues: CASSPDRGLYEQYF.

V and J are TRBV2 and TRBJ2-5; 12 bases are a match to TRBD2. CDR1 and CDR2 (germline): SNHLY, FYNNEI. This CDR3 comprises 19 residues. Germline trimming cut 7 bases from V and 3 bases from J; bases unmatched to any gene: 18. The CDR3 DNA follows: TGTGCCAGCATTAAGAGAAGGCTAGCGGGAGGGCGGGTCAAAGAGACCCAGTACTTC. It encodes CASIKRRLAGGRVKETQYF.

J is TRBJ1-2 and V is TRBV5-4; the match to TRBD1 covers 9 bases. V gave up 0 bases and J gave up 8 bases; unmatched junction bases: 14. Germline V lookup: CDR1 SGHNT, CDR2 YYREEE (reference sequence). The CDR3 sequence is 17 residues long. CDR3: CASSLAARTGALGGYTF. The CDR3 nucleotides are TGTGCCAGCAGCTTGGCAGCCAGGACAGGGGCCCTTGGCGGCTACACCTTC.

The V gene is TRBV5-6, the J gene TRBJ2-7, with 8 nucleotides matching TRBD1. Germline CDR1 is SGHDT and CDR2 is YYEEEE. The length of the CDR3 is 17 residues. The V segment lost 5 bases and the J segment 3 bases; nucleotides outside the gene matches: 16. The CDR3 nucleotides read TGTGCCAGCAGTTCGGATTTTTTGGGGACAGGCATCTACGAGCAGTACTTC. Translated, it gives CASSSDFLGTGIYEQYF. Based on the CDR3 plus reference TRBV5-6 and TRBJ2-7, the full variable domain is DAGVTQSPTHLIKTRGQQVTLRCSPKSGHDTVSWYQQALGQGPQFIFQYYEEEERQRGNFPDRFSGHQFPNYSSELNVNALLLGDSALYLCASSSDFLGTGIYEQYFGPGTRLTVT.

The chain employs TRBV5-4 and TRBJ2-3; 7 bases fit TRBD2. The junction had 6 bases not matched to a gene; V was cut back by 1 base and J by 1 base. CDR3 size: 16 residues. In germline, CDR1 is SGHNT, CDR2 YYREEE (reference sequence). CDR3 DNA: TGTGCCAGCAGCTTGAGGGAGCGGGAAGGCACAGATACGCAGTATTTT. This encodes CASSLREREGTDTQYF. Together with reference TRBV5-4 and TRBJ2-3, the CDR3 gives the full variable domain: ETGVTQSPTHLIKTRGQQVTLRCSSQSGHNTVSWYQQALGQGPQFIFQYYREEENGRGNFPPRFSGLQFPNYSSELNVNALELDDSALYLCASSLREREGTDTQYFGPGTRLTVL.

The chain employs TRBV27 and TRBJ2-7; 8 positions match TRBD1. CDR1 MNHEY and CDR2 SMNVEV come from the germline V gene (reference sequence). The V and J ends lost 5 bases and 5 bases, in that order; junction bases with no gene match: 8. This CDR3 comprises 14 residues. DNA of the CDR3: TGTGCCAGCAGTCCCCAGACAGGGGAACACGAGCAGTACTTC. Its protein is CASSPQTGEHEQYF.

V gene TRBV18 combines with J gene TRBJ2-2, with unresolved D. The CDR3 sequence is 16 residues long. Germline V gene sequence: CDR1 KGHSH, CDR2 LQKENI. Trimming left V 5 bases short and J 0 bases short, with 13 bases between. The CDR3 region has the DNA TGTGCCAGCTCAAGTACAGCCGATTCGAACACCGGGGAGCTGTTTTTT. Protein product: CASSSTADSNTGELFF.

The chain employs TRBV7-2 and TRBJ2-1; 10 positions agree with TRBD2. This CDR3 contains 17 residues. Germline CDR1 and CDR2: SGHTA and FQGNSA. After removal of 1 base from V and 9 bases from J, the junction contained 12 bases not matched to a gene. CDR3 bases: TGTGCCAGCAGCTTAGGGGCTAGCGGGAGTAGATGGGGTGAGCAGTTCTTC. Translation: CASSLGASGSRWGEQFF.

V is TRBV6-4 and J is TRBJ1-4; 7 bases match TRBD1. V lost 3 bases and J lost 0; bases outside the gene matches: 7. Germline CDR1 and CDR2: MRHNA and SNTAGT. CDR3 size: 17 residues. The CDR3 spells CASSELTGEATNEKLFF. The CDR3 region has the DNA TGTGCCAGCAGTGAGCTAACAGGGGAGGCAACTAATGAAAAACTGTTTTTT.